The 14 T cell receptor beta chains listed next were all sequenced from one sample in a study of T cells after yellow fever vaccination. Each CDR3 protein gets one entry after TCRdb re-called the 5' RACE reads with MiXCR. Of 300,000 to 450,000 distinct CDR3 sequences in the sample, 6.2% are singletons; the top ten hold 15%. The input for sequencing was PBMCs, taken 5 days after the yellow fever booster vaccination. The receptors shown here come from a man between 25 and 39 years old who received the YFV17D yellow fever vaccine.

This clonotype turned up a few times. J is TRBJ2-2 and V is TRBV21-1; the table's D call of TRBD2 was not tested on the DNA. TRBV21-1 has pseudogene status. CDR3 length: 16 amino acids. The CDR3 bases are TGTGCCAGCAGCCTCCGGGTAGCGGGAGTCCCCGGGGAGCTGTTTTTT. It is translated as CASSLRVAGVPGELFF.

The CDR3 coding sequence is TGCAGTGCTACAGGGGTCCCCAGCTCCTACAATGAGCAGTTCTTC. Its translation is CSATGVPSSYNEQFF. The V and J genes are TRBV20-1 and TRBJ2-1; tentative D call: TRBD1 (6 bases). The CDR3 is 15 residues long. Per germline, CDR1 DFQATT and CDR2 SNEGSKA (reference sequence). The V end lost 4 bases, the J end lost 0 bases, and 13 bases lay between the germline ends.

The gene calls are TRBV6-5 and TRBJ2-1; TRBD1 matches 8 bases. Per germline, CDR1 MNHEY and CDR2 SVGAGI. The junction had 4 bases not matched to a gene; V was cut back by 5 bases and J by 13 bases. This CDR3 is 11 amino acids long. CDR3 region: CASSLQGEQFF. The CDR3 nucleotides are TGTGCCAGCAGTCTACAGGGGGAACAGTTCTTC.

This clonotype was detected many times. V usage is TRBV9 and J usage is TRBJ2-7, with TRBD2 matching 13 bases. The CDR3 totals 16 residues. Per germline, CDR1 SGDLS and CDR2 YYNGEE. The trim removed 3 bases at V and 3 bases at J, leaving 6 bases unmatched. CDR3 coding DNA: TGTGCCAGCAGCGCCTCACTAGCGGGAGGGGTCTACGAGCAGTACTTC. This encodes CASSASLAGGVYEQYF. The variable domain in full, completed from reference TRBV9 and TRBJ2-7, reads DSGVTQTPKHLITATGQRVTLRCSPRSGDLSVYWYQQSLDQGLQFLIQYYNGEERAKGNILERFSAQQFPDLHSELNLSSLELGDSALYFCASSASLAGGVYEQYFGPGTRLTVT.

This clonotype showed up many times. This chain connects TRBV5-6 to TRBJ2-4, with D maybe TRBD2 (5 bases). Germline loops: CDR1 SGHDT, CDR2 YYEEEE. Trimming shortened V by 1 base and J by 4 bases, and 9 bases separated the two germline ends. The CDR3 is made up of 14 amino acids. This CDR3 is CASSLLRGKNIQYF. The CDR3, as DNA: TGTGCCAGCAGCTTGCTGCGAGGGAAAAACATTCAGTACTTC.

This clonotype was counted only a few times. The V and J genes are TRBV20-1 and TRBJ1-6, with TRBD1 matching over 8 bases. The CDR3 spans 16 residues. Trimming at V came to 0 bases and at J to 9 bases, leaving 10 bases not matched to a gene. Per the germline V gene, CDR1 is DFQATT and CDR2 is SNEGSKA (reference sequence). Here the CDR3 reads CSARDTRQGFRSPLHF. CDR3 nucleotides: TGCAGTGCTAGAGATACGCGACAGGGGTTTCGTTCACCCCTCCACTTT.

In its sample, this clonotype was seen many times. The V gene is TRBV12-3 or TRBV12-4, the J gene TRBJ2-3; D gene uncertain. V lost 6 bases and J 2 bases, leaving 15 bases between the germline ends. CDR3 length: 15 amino acids. CDR3 sequence: CASRPTREPTDTQYF. The DNA for the CDR3 is TGTGCCAGCAGACCTACAAGGGAACCCACAGATACGCAGTATTTT.

V is TRBV28 and J is TRBJ2-7; 7 nucleotides agree with TRBD2. Germline trimming cut 2 bases from V and 10 bases from J; bases unmatched to any gene: 8. The germline V gene encodes CDR1 MDHEN and CDR2 SYDVKM. CDR3 length equals 13 residues. In DNA, the CDR3 is TGTGCCAGCAGTTTAGAGGTCCGGGGGGTACAGTACTTC. This sequence encodes CASSLEVRGVQYF.

This clonotype was seen repeatedly, ten times or more. The chain is built from TRBV25-1 and TRBJ2-5; maybe TRBD1 (5 bases). Deletions cut 9 bases from V and 0 bases from J, with 11 bases between. CDR1 and CDR2 from the germline V gene are MGHDK and SYGVNS. The CDR3 is made up of 13 amino acids. CDR3 sequence reads: CASLTEYQETQYF. The CDR3 DNA reads TGTGCCAGTCTGACAGAGTACCAAGAGACCCAGTACTTC. The variable domain in full, with the rest retrieved from reference TRBV25-1 and TRBJ2-5, is EADIYQTPRYLVIGTGKKITLECSQTMGHDKMYWYQQDPGMELHLIHYSYGVNSTEKGDLSSESTVSRIRTEHFPLTLESARPSHTSQYLCASLTEYQETQYFGPGTRLLVL.

V is TRBV4-1 and J is TRBJ1-5, with D tentatively TRBD1 (5 bases). Germline assignment: CDR1 MGHRA and CDR2 YSYEKL. V lost 1 base, J lost 5 bases, and 12 bases lay in between. This CDR3 has 15 residues. The CDR3, as DNA: TGCGCCAGCAGCCAAGGTTGGGGGGGGGATCAGCCCCAGCATTTT. Amino acid sequence: CASSQGWGGDQPQHF.

In its sample, this clonotype was seen many times. The chain joins TRBV20-1 to TRBJ2-1, with D possibly TRBD1 on 5 matching bases. Germline V CDR1 and CDR2: DFQATT, SNEGSKA (reference sequence). The CDR3 loop spans 14 amino acids. The ends were cut back, 5 bases at V and 1 base at J, with 12 bases in the middle. CDR3 sequence reads: CSAPRAISYNEQFF. The CDR3 DNA reads as TGCAGTGCTCCCAGGGCGATTTCCTACAATGAGCAGTTCTTC.

This clonotype was counted at least ten times. The rearrangement links TRBV12-3 or TRBV12-4 to TRBJ2-7; TRBD2 is a possible D gene (6 bases). The CDR3 is made up of 15 amino acids. V was shortened by 5 bases and J by 5 bases, with 19 bases between the two germline ends. The CDR3 nucleotides are TGTGCCAGCAGTCGCATGGCGGGGTCCTACGACGAGCAGTACTTC. Protein sequence: CASSRMAGSYDEQYF.

This clonotype was detected a few times. The chain recombines TRBV7-3 with TRBJ2-6; D remains unclear. CDR1 and CDR2 from the germline V gene are SGHTA and FQGTGA. V lost 2 bases and J lost 0, with 14 bases in between. The CDR3 is 18 amino acids. The CDR3 nucleotides read TGTGCCAGCAGCTTACTTGCCCCCATGAGCTCTGGGGCCAACGTCCTGACTTTC. This codes for CASSLLAPMSSGANVLTF.

This clonotype was recorded at least ten times. The J gene is TRBJ2-3, the V gene TRBV20-1, with 8 bases identical to TRBD2. V gave up 5 bases and J gave up 4 bases; unmatched junction bases: 5. The CDR3 spans 13 residues. The V gene's germline CDR1 is DFQATT and CDR2 SNEGSKA (reference sequence). CDR3 loop: CSAGGLDADTQYF. In nucleotides, the CDR3 is TGCAGTGCTGGGGGACTAGACGCAGATACGCAGTATTTT.